The 25 T cell receptor beta chains listed next were all sequenced from one sample in a study of beta chain features in type 1 diabetes. The investigators reverse transcribed all of the isolated RNA, so they sequenced expressed TCRB transcripts. TCRdb keeps only in-frame clones here, not all; method: immunoSEQ multiplex PCR. The table records some 200,000 clones, approximately 11% of them present only once. Sequencing was carried out using central memory CD4+ T cells from blood. All receptors derive from a man aged 18 to 29 in good health.

The chain uses TRBV4-1 and TRBJ1-2; weak D call: TRBD1 (5 bases). V dropped 4 bases and J dropped 3 bases, with 15 bases sitting between them. The CDR3 totals 15 residues. Germline CDR1 reads MGHRA; CDR2 reads YSYEKL. The CDR3 DNA reads TGCGCCAGCAGCCGTGCAGCCAGGGCGGACTATGGCTACACCTTC. Amino acid sequence: CASSRAARADYGYTF.

The rearrangement joins TRBV6-5 to TRBJ1-2, with D perhaps TRBD1 (5 bases). Trimming left V 3 bases short and J 8 bases short, with 10 bases between. Germline V gene data show CDR1 as MNHEY and CDR2 as SVGAGI. The CDR3 sequence is 12 residues long. Written as DNA, the CDR3 is TGTGCCAGCAGTTATGGGACCGGGGGCTACACCTTC. Its translation: CASSYGTGGYTF.

Written as DNA, the CDR3 is TGTGCCAGCAGTGTGGAAAACACTGAAGCTTTCTTT. Protein sequence: CASSVENTEAFF. This chain connects TRBV2 to TRBJ1-1, with D uncertain. Trimming shortened V by 4 bases and J by 2 bases, and 5 bases separated the two germline ends. This CDR3 has 12 amino acids. From germline, CDR1 is SNHLY and CDR2 FYNNEI.

This clone has a handful of counts. Possible read error: a much larger clone is one base away. This chain links TRBV30 with TRBJ1-5; 7 nucleotides match TRBD1. J lost 11 bases, V lost 3 bases, and 13 bases had no gene match. The CDR3 totals 14 residues. The germline gives CDR1 GTSNPN, CDR2 SVGIG (reference sequence). The CDR3 loop is CAWRAGTETVAQHF. CDR3 sequence (DNA): TGTGCCTGGAGGGCCGGGACAGAGACGGTGGCCCAGCATTTT.

This clone was detected a few times. The chain links TRBV28 to TRBJ2-1; TRBD2 aligns across 10 bases. This CDR3 spans 14 amino acids. The germline gives CDR1 MDHEN, CDR2 SYDVKM. After removal of 7 bases from V and 6 bases from J, the junction contained 6 bases not matched to a gene. This CDR3 reads CASTSGGDLNEQFF. The CDR3 DNA is TGTGCCAGCACGAGCGGGGGGGACCTCAATGAGCAGTTCTTC.

V and J are TRBV28 and TRBJ2-7; TRBD1 aligns across 7 bases. The V gene end was trimmed by 5 bases and the J gene end by 4 bases; junction bases not matched to a gene: 8. The CDR3 runs 14 residues. From germline, CDR1 is MDHEN and CDR2 SYDVKM. CDR3 DNA: TGTGCCAGCAGTAAACAGGGGACCCAATACGAGCAGTACTTC. Protein: CASSKQGTQYEQYF.

Only a few counts were recorded for this clone. V is TRBV7-2 and J is TRBJ1-2, with D uncertain. The CDR3 length is 13 residues. Per germline, CDR1 SGHTA and CDR2 FQGNSA. V lost 2 bases, J lost 7 bases, and 11 bases lay in between. DNA of the CDR3: TGTGCCAGCAGCTTATGGACCCGGGCTGGCTACACCTTC. As protein: CASSLWTRAGYTF.

Of note for this clone: With a much larger clone just one base away, this may be a read error. The chain couples TRBV7-2 to TRBJ2-6; D tentatively reads TRBD1 or TRBD2 (5 bases each). The V gene lost 5 bases and the J gene lost 0 bases, with 11 bases spanning the gap. This CDR3 is 16 amino acids long. The V gene's germline CDR1 is SGHTA and CDR2 FQGNSA. CDR3: CASSPKGSSGANVLTF. The CDR3 bases are TGTGCCAGCAGCCCCAAGGGGAGCTCTGGGGCCAACGTCCTGACTTTC.

With regard to this clone: One end of the junction fails to match germline, which may point to a read error. This sequence joins TRBV5-4 and TRBJ2-2; TRBD2 matches 8 bases. CDR1 and CDR2 (germline): SGHNT, YYREEE (reference sequence). The CDR3 runs to 19 residues. The CDR3 nucleotides read TGCGCCAGCAGCGCACGACTGAGTAGCGGGACATCCCACACCGGGGAGCTGTTTTTT. Its translation is CASSARLSSGTSHTGELFF.

This clone was observed a handful of times. The J gene is TRBJ2-3, the V gene TRBV5-1, with TRBD2 identical over 8 bases. Germline V gene sequence: CDR1 SGHRS, CDR2 YFSETQ. The CDR3 totals 15 residues. V lost 2 bases to trimming and J lost 1 base; unmatched junction nucleotides: 3. The CDR3 is CASSFVSGGTDTQYF. In DNA, the CDR3 is TGCGCCAGCAGCTTCGTTAGCGGGGGCACAGATACGCAGTATTTT.

This clone showed up many times. The gene calls are TRBV15 and TRBJ2-7, with a weak D call TRBD1 (6 bases). V dropped 0 bases and J dropped 3 bases, with 6 bases sitting between them. The CDR3 is 13 residues long. Germline V gene data show CDR1 as LNHNV and CDR2 as YYDKDF (reference sequence). The CDR3 is CATSREGGYEQYF. The CDR3 coding sequence is TGTGCCACCAGCAGAGAAGGGGGCTACGAGCAGTACTTC.

This clone was observed a handful of times. V and J are TRBV12-5 and TRBJ2-2, with a weak D call TRBD1 (6 bases). CDR1 and CDR2 from the germline V gene are LGHNT and FRNRAP. The CDR3 covers 17 residues. Trimming took 3 bases from V and 5 from J, leaving 19 bases between them. CDR3 protein: CASGFSRQEPKTGELFF. CDR3 DNA sequence: TGTGCTAGTGGTTTTTCTCGACAGGAACCAAAAACCGGGGAGCTGTTTTTT.

The chain combines TRBV29-1 with TRBJ2-7; D unresolved. Per the germline V gene, CDR1 is SQVTM and CDR2 is ANQGSEA. This CDR3 spans 12 amino acids. V lost 4 bases and J lost 3, with 10 bases in between. CDR3 sequence: CSVGTALYEQYF. Here the CDR3 DNA reads TGCAGCGTTGGCACAGCCCTCTACGAGCAGTACTTC.

There are many counts of this clone. The V gene is TRBV7-8, the J gene TRBJ2-5; no clear D gene. V shed 4 bases and J shed 8 bases, with 11 bases lying between them. This CDR3 comprises 12 residues. Per germline, CDR1 SGHVS and CDR2 FQNEAQ. The CDR3 loop is CASSSVMDTQYF. For the CDR3, the DNA is TGTGCCAGCAGCTCGGTGATGGATACCCAGTACTTC.

The genes are TRBV29-1 and TRBJ2-1; TRBD2 agrees at 12 bases. Trimming removed 4 bases from V and 4 bases from J; junction bases left unmatched: 8. From germline, CDR1 is SQVTM and CDR2 ANQGSEA. This CDR3 contains 16 residues. Written as DNA, the CDR3 is TGCAGCGTTGCTAGCGGGAGGGCATACGAATACAATGAGCAGTTCTTC. It is translated as CSVASGRAYEYNEQFF.

The chain employs TRBV29-1 and TRBJ1-1; weak D call: TRBD1 (5 bases). Germline CDR1 reads SQVTM; CDR2 reads ANQGSEA. The CDR3 totals 13 residues. The germline V and J ends were trimmed by 6 bases and 3 bases, with 14 bases remaining between them. The CDR3 DNA reads as TGCAGCGTCCGGCAGGGAGGCGACACTGAAGCTTTCTTT. Encoded protein: CSVRQGGDTEAFF. Looking up the rest from reference TRBV29-1 and TRBJ1-1 gives the full variable domain: SAVISQKPSRDICQRGTSLTIQCQVDSQVTMMFWYRQQPGQSLTLIATANQGSEATYESGFVIDKFPISRPNLTFSTLTVSNMSPEDSSIYLCSVRQGGDTEAFFGQGTRLTVV.

The CDR3 DNA reads as TGTGCCAGCAGTTTCCCGAGCACCGGGGAGCTGTTTTTT. It translates to CASSFPSTGELFF. The chain is built from TRBV6-6 and TRBJ2-2; D ambiguous. This CDR3 contains 13 residues. Trimming cost V 4 bases and J 4 bases, with 7 bases left between them. The germline V gene encodes CDR1 MNHNY and CDR2 SVGAGI (reference sequence).

Ten or more counts support this clone. V gene TRBV23-1 combines with J gene TRBJ1-1; D perhaps matches TRBD1 (5 bases). TRBV23-1 is assigned to the ORF class and has an uncertain function. V gave up 0 bases and J gave up 6 bases, with 8 bases separating them. This CDR3 is 13 amino acids long. CDR3 coding DNA: TGCGCCAGCAGTCAATCCGGGACCCCTGAAGCTTTCTTT. It encodes CASSQSGTPEAFF.

J is TRBJ2-5 and V is TRBV25-1; D is perhaps TRBD1 (6 bases). CDR3 length: 12 amino acids. Per germline, CDR1 MGHDK and CDR2 SYGVNS. V lost 6 bases and J lost 5, with 10 bases in between. The CDR3 DNA reads TGTGCCAGCAGCAGGGGAATGGAGACCCAGTACTTC. Protein: CASSRGMETQYF.

This clone was seen more than once but under ten times. This chain uses TRBV21-1 with TRBJ2-1; the listed D gene, TRBD1, was not tested against the DNA. TRBV21-1 is a recognized pseudogene. The CDR3 runs 18 residues. CDR3 bases: TGTGCCAGCAGCAATTACGACAGTCCCCTGGCGATGAAGGGGGAGCAGTTCTTC. Its translation is CASSNYDSPLAMKGEQFF.

The chain carries TRBV15 and TRBJ2-7; 10 nucleotides match TRBD1. This CDR3 has 17 amino acids. CDR1 and CDR2 from the germline V gene are LNHNV and YYDKDF (reference sequence). V was pared by 0 bases and J by 6 bases, with 11 bases of the junction left unmatched. The CDR3, as DNA: TGTGCCACCAGCAGAGATCTGTCGAGACAGGGGGCTCGCGAGCAGTACTTC. Translated: CATSRDLSRQGAREQYF.

The sample holds many counts of this clone. This CDR3 is also generated by other DNA sequences in the sample. The DNA of the CDR3 is TGCGCCAGCAGCCAAGGAACTAGCGGGAGAAGCACAGATACGCAGTATTTT. Protein: CASSQGTSGRSTDTQYF. This chain uses TRBV4-1 with TRBJ2-3; TRBD2 agrees at 11 bases. CDR1 is MGHRA and CDR2 is YSYEKL in the germline V gene. The CDR3 spans 17 residues. Trimming took 1 base from V and 0 from J; bases not matched to a gene: 3.

The rearrangement uses TRBV18 and TRBJ2-1; D gene uncertain. This CDR3 contains 15 residues. Germline lookup yields CDR1 KGHSH and CDR2 LQKENI. V lost 1 base to trimming and J lost 2 bases, with 9 bases between them. Here the CDR3 reads CASSPLGETYNEQFF. The CDR3 DNA reads as TGTGCCAGCTCACCACTTGGAGAGACCTACAATGAGCAGTTCTTC. Full variable domain (remainder filled in from reference TRBV18 and TRBJ2-1): NAGVMQNPRHLVRRRGQEARLRCSPMKGHSHVYWYRQLPEEGLKFMVYLQKENIIDESGMPKERFSAEFPKEGPSILRIQQVVRGDSAAYFCASSPLGETYNEQFFGPGTRLTVL.

This clone was picked up a small number of times. This sequence joins TRBV28 and TRBJ1-5, with 8 bases fitting TRBD1. The CDR3 spans 13 residues. Germline CDR1 is MDHEN and CDR2 is SYDVKM. V trimming: 6 bases; J trimming: 6 bases; junction bases outside the gene matches: 4. The CDR3, as DNA: TGTGCCAGCAGCTCTGACAGGGGTCAGCCCCAGCATTTT. Residues: CASSSDRGQPQHF.

This clone was detected only a few times. The gene calls are TRBV10-3 and TRBJ1-5; the D is unclear. This CDR3 spans 14 amino acids. The V end was cut by 3 bases, the J end by 4 bases, with 10 bases between. CDR1 is ENHRY, CDR2 SYGVKD, per germline. CDR3 residues: CAISEGFPNQPQHF. CDR3 nucleotides: TGTGCCATCAGTGAAGGGTTCCCTAATCAGCCCCAGCATTTT.